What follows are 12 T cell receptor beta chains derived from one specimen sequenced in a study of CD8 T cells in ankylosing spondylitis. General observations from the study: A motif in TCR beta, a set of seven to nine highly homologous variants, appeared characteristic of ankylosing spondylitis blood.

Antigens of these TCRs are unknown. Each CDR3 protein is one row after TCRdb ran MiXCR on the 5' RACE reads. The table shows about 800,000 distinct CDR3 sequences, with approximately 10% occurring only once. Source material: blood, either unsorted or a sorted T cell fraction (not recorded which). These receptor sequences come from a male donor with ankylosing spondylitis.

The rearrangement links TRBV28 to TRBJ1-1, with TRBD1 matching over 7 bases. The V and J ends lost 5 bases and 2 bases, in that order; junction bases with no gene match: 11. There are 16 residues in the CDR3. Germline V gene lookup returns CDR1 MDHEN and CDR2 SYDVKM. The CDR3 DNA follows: TGTGCCAGCAGTCCAGGGACAGCCTCTGCTAACACTGAAGCTTTCTTT. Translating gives CASSPGTASANTEAFF.

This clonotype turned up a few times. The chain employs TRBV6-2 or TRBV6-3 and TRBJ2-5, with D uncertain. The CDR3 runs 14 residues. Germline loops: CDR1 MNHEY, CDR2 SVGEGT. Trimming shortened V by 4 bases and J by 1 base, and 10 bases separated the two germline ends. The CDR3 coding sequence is TGTGCCAGCAGTTGGGCAGGCCCCCAAGAGACCCAGTACTTC. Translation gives CASSWAGPQETQYF.

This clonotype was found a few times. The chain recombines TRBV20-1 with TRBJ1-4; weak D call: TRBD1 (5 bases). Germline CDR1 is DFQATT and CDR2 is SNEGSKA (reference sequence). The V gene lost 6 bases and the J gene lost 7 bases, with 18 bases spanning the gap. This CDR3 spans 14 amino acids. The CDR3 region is CSAHKDSPTEKLFF. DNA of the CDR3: TGCAGTGCCCACAAAGACAGCCCTACTGAAAAACTGTTTTTT.

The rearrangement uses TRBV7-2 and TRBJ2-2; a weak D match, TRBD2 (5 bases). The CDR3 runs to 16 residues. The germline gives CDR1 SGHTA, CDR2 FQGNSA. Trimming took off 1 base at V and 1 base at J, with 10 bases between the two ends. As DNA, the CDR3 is TGTGCCAGCAGCTTAGTAGGACTGAGGAACACCGGGGAGCTGTTTTTT. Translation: CASSLVGLRNTGELFF.

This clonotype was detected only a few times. CDR3 nucleotide sequence: TGCAGTGCAAAAGTCGGGGGGAACACTGAAGCTTTCTTT. Translation gives CSAKVGGNTEAFF. V usage is TRBV20-1 and J usage is TRBJ1-1; D possibly corresponds to TRBD1 (5 bases). There are 13 residues in the CDR3. The germline V and J ends were trimmed by 6 bases and 1 base, with 12 bases remaining between them. The germline gives CDR1 DFQATT, CDR2 SNEGSKA (reference sequence).

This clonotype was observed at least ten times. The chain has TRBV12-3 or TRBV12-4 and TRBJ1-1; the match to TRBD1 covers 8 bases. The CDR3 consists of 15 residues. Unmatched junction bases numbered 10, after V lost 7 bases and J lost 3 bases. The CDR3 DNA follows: TGTGCCAGCAAGGCCAGGGGGCGCGGGGACACTGAAGCTTTCTTT. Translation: CASKARGRGDTEAFF.

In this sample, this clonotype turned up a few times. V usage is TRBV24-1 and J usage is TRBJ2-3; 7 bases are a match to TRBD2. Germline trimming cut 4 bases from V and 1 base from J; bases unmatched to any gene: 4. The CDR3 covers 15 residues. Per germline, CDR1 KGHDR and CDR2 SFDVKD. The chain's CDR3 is CATSDGSGGTDTQYF. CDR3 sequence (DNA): TGTGCCACCAGTGACGGAAGCGGGGGCACAGATACGCAGTATTTT.

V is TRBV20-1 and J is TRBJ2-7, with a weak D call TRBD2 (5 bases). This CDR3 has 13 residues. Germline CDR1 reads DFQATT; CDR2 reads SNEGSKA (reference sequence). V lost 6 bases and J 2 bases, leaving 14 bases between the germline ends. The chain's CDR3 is CSARVIGTYEQYF. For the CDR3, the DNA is TGCAGTGCGCGGGTCATAGGAACCTACGAGCAGTACTTC.

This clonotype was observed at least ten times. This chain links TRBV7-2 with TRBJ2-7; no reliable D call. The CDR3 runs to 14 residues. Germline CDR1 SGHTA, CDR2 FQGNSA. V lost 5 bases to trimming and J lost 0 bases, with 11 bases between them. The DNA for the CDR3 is TGTGCCAGCAGCATGCAGGCCTACTCCTACGAGCAGTACTTC. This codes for CASSMQAYSYEQYF.

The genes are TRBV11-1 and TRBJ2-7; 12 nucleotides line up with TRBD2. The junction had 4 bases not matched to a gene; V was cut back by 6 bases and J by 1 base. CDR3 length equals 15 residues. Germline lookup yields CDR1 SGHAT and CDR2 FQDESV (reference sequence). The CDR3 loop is CASRVTSGSSYEQYF. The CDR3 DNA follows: TGTGCCAGCAGGGTGACTAGCGGGAGTTCCTACGAGCAGTACTTC.

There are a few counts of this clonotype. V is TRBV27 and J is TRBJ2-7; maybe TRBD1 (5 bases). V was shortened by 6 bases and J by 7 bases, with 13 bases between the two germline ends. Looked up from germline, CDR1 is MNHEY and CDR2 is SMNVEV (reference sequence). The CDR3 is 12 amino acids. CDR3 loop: CASRSTALEQYF. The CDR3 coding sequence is TGTGCCAGCAGATCGACAGCCTTGGAGCAGTACTTC.

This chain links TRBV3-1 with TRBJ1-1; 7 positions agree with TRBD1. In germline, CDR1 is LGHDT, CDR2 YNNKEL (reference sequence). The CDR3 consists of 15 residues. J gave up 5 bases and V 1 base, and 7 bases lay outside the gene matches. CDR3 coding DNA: TGTGCCAGCAGCCAAGGGCAGGGGGAATCAACTGAAGCTTTCTTT. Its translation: CASSQGQGESTEAFF.